The present T cell receptor (beta chain) was sequenced within a study of T cells in Graves' hyperthyroidism and ophthalmopathy. V was pared by 1 base and J by 8 bases, with 4 bases of the junction left unmatched. This CDR3 is 14 amino acids long. Germline V gene lookup returns CDR1 LNHNV and CDR2 YYDKDF (reference sequence). Amplified TCR beta CDR3 regions came from RNA transcripts. HTBI primers were the set used in a first-round RT-PCR of the TCR CDR3. TCRdb ran MiXCR on the multiplex PCR reads and lists one entry per CDR3 protein. The table has about 700,000 distinct CDR3 sequences, roughly 46% seen once; the top ten hold approximately 6.8%.

The receptor's source is an adult man with Graves' disease, either hyperthyroidism or ophthalmopathy (not recorded which). Sequencing was done on a sample of peripheral blood or thyroid tissue (not recorded which). This chain uses TRBV15 with TRBJ1-2, with TRBD1 matching over 10 bases. The CDR3 coding sequence is TGTGCCACCAGCAGAGCTGGGACAGGGGTCGGCTACACCTTC. Its protein is CATSRAGTGVGYTF.